The following is a T cell receptor beta chain sequence with its context. The antigen is unknown. These data belong to a study of radiotherapy plus CTLA-4 blockade in lung cancer. On the study more broadly: About a sixth of enrolled patients responded objectively, and around 30% had disease control.

Notes on the study in general: Tumor-derived TCR clones expanded in blood after radiotherapy plus ipilimumab.

Profiled with immunoSEQ multiplex PCR; TCRdb holds only in-frame clones, not every one. The sample has around 40,000 clones, 65% to 75% seen once. Trimming removed 6 bases at V and 5 bases at J, with 19 bases between. The CDR3 has 15 amino acids. Per germline, CDR1 MNHNY and CDR2 SVGAGI (reference sequence). This clonotype was sampled from a human donor with non-small cell lung cancer who had stable disease on radiotherapy plus ipilimumab. This chain uses TRBV6-6 with TRBJ2-5, with D tentatively TRBD1 (5 bases). Here the sequenced sample was peripheral blood, taken from a patient treated with radiotherapy plus ipilimumab. Written as DNA, the CDR3 is TGTGCCAGCAGCCGCATAGGACAACTCGCGGAGACCCAGTACTTC. Encoded protein: CASSRIGQLAETQYF.